Below are 15 T cell receptor beta chains sequenced from a single sample in a study of CD8+CD57+ T cells in acquired aplastic anemia. The TCR beta profiling, which covered VDJ combination and CDR3 sequence, was carried out using genomic DNA as the template. Each CDR3 protein is one row after TCRdb ran MiXCR on the reads. The sample includes over 150,000 distinct CDR3 sequences, around 50% seen only once; the top ten take roughly 15%. The sequenced sample consisted of sorted CD4+, CD8+, or CD8+CD57+ T cells (not recorded which) from PBMCs. The receptor source for this set is a human donor in good health, serving as a control.

As regards this clonotype: A single base separates this from a much larger clone, so it may be a read error. The genes are TRBV28 and TRBJ1-2; D gene unclear. Germline assignment: CDR1 MDHEN and CDR2 SYDVKM. The CDR3 extends over 11 amino acids. V was clipped by 2 bases and J by 6 bases, with 4 bases between them. The CDR3, as DNA: TGTGCCAGCAGTTTAGCGGATGGCTACACCTTC. Protein: CASSLADGYTF.

This clonotype has a count of ten or more. The chain couples TRBV28 to TRBJ1-2; tentative D call: TRBD1 (5 bases). The germline V gene has CDR1 MDHEN and CDR2 SYDVKM. V lost 7 bases and J lost 7, with 19 bases in between. The CDR3 spans 14 residues. DNA for the CDR3: TGTGCCAGCACCTTAAACCAGGGTCGATTTGGCTACACCTTC. Protein sequence: CASTLNQGRFGYTF.

This clonotype was observed at least ten times. This chain links TRBV11-2 with TRBJ1-1; D is unresolved. CDR1 is SGHAT, CDR2 FQNNGV, per germline. With 5 bases removed from V and 6 bases from J, the gap between germline ends came to 13 bases. The length of the CDR3 is 13 residues. The chain's CDR3 is CASSGRTGAEAFF. DNA for the CDR3: TGTGCCAGCAGCGGGCGTACGGGTGCTGAAGCTTTCTTT.

This clonotype was recorded many times. The CDR3 nucleotides read TGTGCCAGCAACAGGGCCAATCAGCCCCAGCATTTT. Translation: CASNRANQPQHF. The rearrangement uses TRBV28 and TRBJ1-5, with D possibly TRBD1 on 6 matching bases. Between the trimmed V and J ends, which lost 7 bases and 3 bases, there was a span of 7 bases. Germline CDR1 MDHEN, CDR2 SYDVKM. This CDR3 comprises 12 residues.

There are many counts of this clonotype. This sequence joins TRBV7-8 and TRBJ2-7; D is possibly TRBD1 or TRBD2 (5 bases each). The V gene's germline CDR1 is SGHVS and CDR2 FQNEAQ. Trimming took 5 bases from V and 1 from J, leaving 21 bases between them. The CDR3 is made up of 17 amino acids. This CDR3 reads CASSGTGWAVPSYEQYF. Here the CDR3 DNA reads TGTGCCAGCAGCGGGACGGGCTGGGCAGTGCCATCCTACGAGCAGTACTTC.

This clonotype has a single count. The CDR3 ends on some other residue instead of the conserved phenylalanine or tryptophan, so this is likely a read error. The gene calls are TRBV4-2 and TRBJ2-1; 9 bases align to TRBD2. Unmatched junction bases numbered 7, after V lost 4 bases and J lost 6 bases. This CDR3 region has 15 residues. CDR1 LGHNA and CDR2 YNFKEQ come from the germline V gene. This CDR3 reads CASSPGTSRGNEQFL. The CDR3, as DNA: TGTGCCAGCAGCCCCGGGACTAGCAGGGGCAATGAGCAGTTCCTC.

Turning to this clonotype: At one end the junction does not follow the germline gene, possibly because of a read error. V is TRBV19 and J is TRBJ1-2; D is possibly TRBD1 (6 bases). The CDR3 is made up of 15 amino acids. Germline V gene lookup returns CDR1 LNHDA and CDR2 SQIVND (reference sequence). The CDR3 DNA is TGTGCCAGTATCCCCGGACAGCAACCTAACTATGGCTATACCTTC. Encoded protein: CASIPGQQPNYGYTF.

This chain uses TRBV5-6 with TRBJ1-6; 8 nucleotides match TRBD1. Germline values: CDR1 SGHDT, CDR2 YYEEEE. V shed 2 bases and J 4 bases; nucleotides not matched to a gene: 2. The CDR3 is 15 residues long. CDR3 protein: CASSFGQGYNSPLHF. The CDR3 DNA sequence: TGTGCCAGCAGCTTCGGACAGGGTTATAATTCACCCCTCCACTTT.

The sample holds many counts of this clonotype. V usage is TRBV4-1 and J usage is TRBJ1-5; D gene unclear. Trimming took 2 bases from V and 5 from J, leaving 10 bases between them. Germline loops: CDR1 MGHRA, CDR2 YSYEKL. The CDR3 contains 14 residues. This CDR3 is CASSQMSYDQPQHF. For the CDR3, the DNA is TGCGCCAGCAGCCAAATGTCGTATGATCAGCCCCAGCATTTT.

The J gene is TRBJ1-5, the V gene TRBV7-2; no reliable D call. Germline CDR1 is SGHTA and CDR2 is FQGNSA. V was pared by 5 bases and J by 0 bases, with 14 bases between. The CDR3 covers 16 residues. The CDR3 DNA reads TGTGCCAGCAGCCGTACCCAGGCGAATAGCAATCAGCCCCAGCATTTT. It yields the protein CASSRTQANSNQPQHF.

This clonotype was picked up many times. The junction departs from the called germline gene at one end, perhaps through a read error. CDR3 protein: CASSRGGAGYNEQFF. In DNA form, the CDR3 reads TGTGCTAGCAGCCGCGGGGGGGCGGGCTACAATGAGCAGTTCTTC. This chain joins TRBV7-7 and TRBJ2-1, with 9 bases identical to TRBD2. This CDR3 region has 15 residues. CDR1 and CDR2 (germline): SSHAT, FNYEAQ (reference sequence).

This clonotype was recorded at least ten times. V is TRBV7-9 and J is TRBJ1-1; tentative D call: TRBD1 (5 bases). This CDR3 is built from 18 residues. Trimming shortened V by 4 bases and J by 8 bases, and 29 bases separated the two germline ends. CDR1 is SEHNR, CDR2 FQNEAQ, per germline (reference sequence). DNA of the CDR3: TGTGCCAGCAGCTCCCCACGAATCCGGGACCACCTGTTCGGGGAAGCTTTCTTT. Translated: CASSSPRIRDHLFGEAFF.

The rearrangement joins TRBV20-1 to TRBJ1-1; 8 nucleotides line up with TRBD1. This CDR3 region has 14 residues. V shed 2 bases and J 4 bases; nucleotides not matched to a gene: 6. Germline-derived CDR1 and CDR2 are DFQATT and SNEGSKA (reference sequence). The CDR3 bases are TGCAGTGCTAGAACGGGACAGGCGGCCACTGAAGCTTTCTTT. Residues: CSARTGQAATEAFF.

This chain uses TRBV19 with TRBJ1-6, with a possible D match to TRBD1 (5 bases). The CDR3 consists of 14 residues. V dropped 5 bases and J dropped 10 bases, with 15 bases sitting between them. Per the germline V gene, CDR1 is LNHDA and CDR2 is SQIVND (reference sequence). The CDR3 is CASSEGGAYSPLHF. The CDR3 DNA sequence: TGTGCCAGTAGTGAGGGAGGGGCCTACTCACCCCTCCACTTT. Together with reference TRBV19 and TRBJ1-6, the CDR3 gives the full variable domain: DGGITQSPKYLFRKEGQNVTLSCEQNLNHDAMYWYRQDPGQGLRLIYYSQIVNDFQKGDIAEGYSVSREKKESFPLTVTSAQKNPTAFYLCASSEGGAYSPLHFGNGTRLTVT.

The genes are TRBV2 and TRBJ2-3; 11 bases are a match to TRBD1. CDR3 length equals 14 residues. Germline CDR1 and CDR2: SNHLY and FYNNEI. The junction had 3 bases not matched to a gene; V was cut back by 4 bases and J by 6 bases. DNA for the CDR3: TGTGCCAGCAGTGTCGGGACAGGGGGGGATACGCAGTATTTT. Encoded protein: CASSVGTGGDTQYF. The entire variable domain, with the rest obtained from reference TRBV2 and TRBJ2-3, is as follows: EPEVTQTPSHQVTQMGQEVILRCVPISNHLYFYWYRQILGQKVEFLVSFYNNEISEKSEIFDDQFSVERPDGSNFTLKIRSTKLEDSAMYFCASSVGTGGDTQYFGPGTRLTVL.